The 11 T cell receptor beta chains below all came from one sample that was sequenced in a study of CD8 T cells in ankylosing spondylitis. MiXCR, applied by TCRdb to the 5' RACE reads, yields one record per CDR3 protein. The table lists 150,000 to 200,000 distinct CDR3 sequences, 9.5% to 10% of them singletons. Material: blood, either unsorted or a sorted T cell fraction (not recorded which). Source of these receptors: a female donor with ankylosing spondylitis or in good health (not recorded which).

The CDR3 reads CASSLGSRPYEQYF. CDR3 nucleotide sequence: TGTGCCAGCAGCTTAGGAAGCAGGCCCTACGAGCAGTACTTC. The chain links TRBV7-9 to TRBJ2-7; D call uncertain. V gave up 1 base and J gave up 2 bases, with 9 bases separating them. Looked up from germline, CDR1 is SEHNR and CDR2 is FQNEAQ (reference sequence). This CDR3 region has 14 residues.

This clonotype was seen repeatedly, ten times or more. The rearrangement joins TRBV5-6 to TRBJ1-5, with 8 bases identical to TRBD1. J was trimmed by 7 bases and V by 4 bases; bases with no gene match: 7. CDR1 and CDR2 (germline): SGHDT, YYEEEE. The length of the CDR3 is 14 residues. In nucleotides, the CDR3 is TGTGCCAGCAGCCTCGGACAGGGTGAACAGCCCCAGCATTTT. Translated: CASSLGQGEQPQHF. Drawing the rest from reference TRBV5-6 and TRBJ1-5, the complete variable domain is DAGVTQSPTHLIKTRGQQVTLRCSPKSGHDTVSWYQQALGQGPQFIFQYYEEEERQRGNFPDRFSGHQFPNYSSELNVNALLLGDSALYLCASSLGQGEQPQHFGDGTRLSIL.

The chain recombines TRBV3-1 with TRBJ2-7; 10 nucleotides align to TRBD2. V lost 5 bases and J lost 5; bases outside the gene matches: 12. The CDR3 totals 16 residues. Looked up from germline, CDR1 is LGHDT and CDR2 is YNNKEL (reference sequence). CDR3 DNA sequence: TGTGCCAGCAGCAACTTCCCTAGCGGGAGAAAAGACGAGCAGTACTTC. It translates to CASSNFPSGRKDEQYF.

This clonotype showed up many times. The chain uses TRBV29-1 and TRBJ2-7; no definite D call. Germline V gene sequence: CDR1 SQVTM, CDR2 ANQGSEA. Trimming removed 7 bases at V and 6 bases at J, with 16 bases between. The CDR3 has 12 amino acids. Written as DNA, the CDR3 is TGCAGCGCCCAGCAGAGTTGGGGCGAGCAGTACTTC. It translates to CSAQQSWGEQYF.

The rearrangement uses TRBV27 and TRBJ1-2, with no clear D. V lost 5 bases and J lost 2, with 9 bases in between. CDR1 is MNHEY, CDR2 SMNVEV, per germline (reference sequence). The CDR3 contains 13 residues. In DNA form, the CDR3 reads TGTGCCAGCAGTCGCGGGGAAAACTATGGCTACACCTTC. Translation: CASSRGENYGYTF.

In the case of this clonotype: A read error may be the cause here, since a much bigger clone is one base away. The chain joins TRBV3-1 to TRBJ2-5; 10 bases are shared with TRBD2. J gave up 4 bases and V 8 bases, and 19 bases lay outside the gene matches. The CDR3 has 18 amino acids. Germline V gene data show CDR1 as LGHDT and CDR2 as YNNKEL (reference sequence). CDR3 loop: CASCPDLAGELRGETQYF. DNA of the CDR3: TGTGCCAGCTGCCCGGATCTAGCGGGAGAACTCCGGGGAGAGACCCAGTACTTC.

The chain links TRBV14 to TRBJ2-5; 11 bases line up with TRBD2. Germline V CDR1 and CDR2: SGHDN, FVKESK. CDR3 size: 15 residues. Losses at the gene ends were 4 bases for V and 2 bases for J; bases not matched to a gene: 3. CDR3 protein: CASSLGLAEQETQYF. CDR3 bases: TGTGCCAGCAGCCTGGGACTAGCGGAGCAAGAGACCCAGTACTTC. Combining the CDR3 with reference TRBV14 and TRBJ2-5 gives the whole variable domain EAGVTQFPSHSVIEKGQTVTLRCDPISGHDNLYWYRRVMGKEIKFLLHFVKESKQDESGMPNNRFLAERTGGTYSTLKVQPAELEDSGVYFCASSLGLAEQETQYFGPGTRLLVL.

Only a few counts were recorded for this clonotype. This chain links TRBV12-5 with TRBJ2-1; D remains ambiguous. V was trimmed by 7 bases and J by 4 bases, leaving 17 bases between them. Looked up from germline, CDR1 is LGHNT and CDR2 is FRNRAP. CDR3 length equals 15 residues. The CDR3: CASVFGPLGYNEQFF. The DNA of the CDR3 is TGTGCTAGTGTTTTTGGACCCCTGGGGTACAATGAGCAGTTCTTC.

The rearrangement links TRBV28 to TRBJ2-1; D perhaps matches TRBD2 (6 bases). Trimming pared 6 bases from V and 8 bases from J, leaving 26 bases between. This CDR3 has 17 residues. CDR1 MDHEN and CDR2 SYDVKM come from the germline V gene. CDR3 residues: CASSPPRPSAGGDEQFF. The CDR3 DNA sequence: TGTGCCAGCAGCCCACCTAGGCCTAGCGCCGGGGGAGATGAGCAGTTCTTC.

In this sample, this clonotype turned up many times. This rearrangement joins TRBV4-3 to TRBJ2-1; D remains unclear. Trimming took 1 base from V and 4 from J, leaving 5 bases between them. The CDR3 runs 13 residues. Germline CDR1 and CDR2: LGHNA and YSLEER. The CDR3 DNA reads as TGCGCCAGCAGCCAAGGGCAGTACAATGAGCAGTTCTTC. Residues: CASSQGQYNEQFF.

The chain is built from TRBV24-1 and TRBJ2-6; D gene unclear. This CDR3 spans 16 amino acids. Germline V gene sequence: CDR1 KGHDR, CDR2 SFDVKD. The ends were cut back, 1 base at V and 0 bases at J, with 6 bases in the middle. The CDR3 spells CATSDFTISGANVLTF. DNA of the CDR3: TGTGCCACCAGTGATTTTACCATCTCTGGGGCCAACGTCCTGACTTTC.